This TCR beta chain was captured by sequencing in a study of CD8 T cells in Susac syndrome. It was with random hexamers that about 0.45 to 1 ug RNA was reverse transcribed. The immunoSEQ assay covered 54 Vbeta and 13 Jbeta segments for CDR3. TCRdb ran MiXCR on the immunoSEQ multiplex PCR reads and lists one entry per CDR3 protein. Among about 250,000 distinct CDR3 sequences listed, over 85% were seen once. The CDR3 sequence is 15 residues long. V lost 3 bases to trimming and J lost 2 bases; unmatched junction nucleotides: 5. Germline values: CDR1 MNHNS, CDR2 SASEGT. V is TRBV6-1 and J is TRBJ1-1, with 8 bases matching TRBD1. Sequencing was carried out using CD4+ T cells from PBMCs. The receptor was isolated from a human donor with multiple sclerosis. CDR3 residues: CASSDQGAPNTEAFF. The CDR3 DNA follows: TGTGCCAGCAGTGACCAGGGGGCGCCTAACACTGAAGCTTTCTTT.